These 21 T cell receptor beta chains originate from one sample sequenced in a study of CD8 T cell repertoires and HIV-1 epitope variants. Profiling relied on immunoSEQ multiplex PCR, and the TCRdb table lists in-frame clones only, not all of them. The sample shows about 95,000 clones, 60% to 80% of them seen only once. Sequenced input: uncultured baseline CD8+ T cells from peripheral blood mononuclear cells (PBMCs). The source of these receptors is a male donor with HIV.

This clone was observed a single time. V is TRBV6-5 and J is TRBJ2-1, with D perhaps TRBD1 (5 bases). Trimming pared 0 bases from V and 8 bases from J, leaving 14 bases between. The CDR3 totals 15 residues. Germline assignment: CDR1 MNHEY and CDR2 SVGAGI. CDR3 amino acids: CASSYSPFQGDEQFF. CDR3 DNA: TGTGCCAGCAGTTACTCTCCGTTTCAGGGCGATGAGCAGTTCTTC.

The chain couples TRBV29-1 to TRBJ2-1; possible D gene TRBD2, 5 bases. The CDR3 covers 16 residues. The germline V gene has CDR1 SQVTM and CDR2 ANQGSEA. V was cut by 1 base and J by 7 bases, with 20 bases left in between. The CDR3 reads CSVEALLREKLNEQFF. The DNA of the CDR3 is TGCAGCGTTGAAGCACTTTTGAGGGAGAAGTTGAATGAGCAGTTCTTC.

For the CDR3, the DNA is TGCAGCGCCCAAGTGGGGGGGGATCAGCCCCAGCATTTT. Its protein is CSAQVGGDQPQHF. This sequence joins TRBV29-1 and TRBJ1-5, with a possible D match to TRBD1 (5 bases). Germline V lookup: CDR1 SQVTM, CDR2 ANQGSEA. There are 13 residues in the CDR3. Deletions cut 7 bases from V and 5 bases from J, with 15 bases between.

The CDR3 region has the DNA TGTGCCAGCAATGGCAGGGCCACAGATACGCAGTATTTT. Translation: CASNGRATDTQYF. The V call is TRBV28, the J call TRBJ2-3; D is perhaps TRBD1 (5 bases). The CDR3 has 13 amino acids. Deletions cut 7 bases from V and 2 bases from J, with 10 bases between. Germline CDR1 is MDHEN and CDR2 is SYDVKM. Combining the CDR3 with reference TRBV28 and TRBJ2-3 gives the whole variable domain DVKVTQSSRYLVKRTGEKVFLECVQDMDHENMFWYRQDPGLGLRLIYFSYDVKMKEKGDIPEGYSVSREKKERFSLILESASTNQTSMYLCASNGRATDTQYFGPGTRLTVL.

The chain is built from TRBV5-1 and TRBJ2-7, with D unclear. This CDR3 contains 13 residues. V was shortened by 1 base and J by 1 base, with 6 bases between the two germline ends. In germline, CDR1 is SGHRS, CDR2 YFSETQ. In DNA, the CDR3 is TGCGCCAGCAGCTTGCTAGGGTCCTACGAGCAGTACTTC. This encodes CASSLLGSYEQYF.

The V call is TRBV29-1, the J call TRBJ2-3; TRBD2 matches at 8 bases. Germline-derived CDR1 and CDR2 are SQVTM and ANQGSEA. This CDR3 spans 13 amino acids. Trimming removed 8 bases from V and 5 bases from J; junction bases left unmatched: 9. The CDR3 is CSMSVGGGDTQYF. The CDR3 DNA reads TGCAGCATGAGCGTCGGGGGGGGAGATACGCAGTATTTT.

This chain joins TRBV6-5 and TRBJ2-7; TRBD1 or TRBD2 may be the D gene (5 bases each). This CDR3 has 15 amino acids. Trimming took 6 bases from V and 5 from J, leaving 20 bases between them. CDR1 MNHEY and CDR2 SVGAGI come from the germline V gene. Here the CDR3 reads CASSPTGTLRDEQYF. The CDR3 DNA reads as TGTGCCAGCAGCCCCACCGGGACCCTAAGGGACGAGCAGTACTTC.

This clone was seen at least ten times. The V and J genes are TRBV19 and TRBJ2-7; the D gene is possibly TRBD2 (6 bases). V shed 3 bases and J shed 6 bases, with 15 bases lying between them. Germline CDR1 LNHDA, CDR2 SQIVND (reference sequence). The CDR3 sequence is 14 residues long. The CDR3 nucleotides are TGTGCCAGTAGTATCGGCGGGAATATCGGCGAGCAGTACTTC. Residues: CASSIGGNIGEQYF.

In DNA form, the CDR3 reads TGTGCCAGCACCGCTGGTCGAGATGCTTTCTTT. This gives the protein CASTAGRDAFF. The chain links TRBV6-5 to TRBJ1-1; no firm D call. V was cut by 7 bases and J by 11 bases, with 14 bases left in between. The CDR3 loop spans 11 amino acids. CDR1 and CDR2 from the germline V gene are MNHEY and SVGAGI.

The chain links TRBV5-1 to TRBJ2-5; D not resolved. The CDR3 sequence is 13 residues long. Trimming stripped 4 bases from V and 1 base from J, with 8 bases between. Germline assignment: CDR1 SGHRS and CDR2 YFSETQ. The DNA for the CDR3 is TGCGCCAGCAGCGATAGCCTCCAAGAGACCCAGTACTTC. Its translation is CASSDSLQETQYF.

The chain couples TRBV10-2 to TRBJ1-2, with 12 bases matching TRBD1. After removal of 7 bases from V and 6 bases from J, the junction contained 12 bases not matched to a gene. The CDR3 extends over 16 amino acids. Germline lookup yields CDR1 WSHSY and CDR2 SAAADI. The CDR3 region is CASKYAGTGGMDGYTF. The CDR3 coding sequence is TGCGCCAGCAAATACGCCGGGACAGGGGGCATGGATGGCTACACCTTC.

V gene TRBV10-3 combines with J gene TRBJ2-3, with D possibly being TRBD2 (6 bases). CDR1 ENHRY and CDR2 SYGVKD come from the germline V gene. This CDR3 spans 13 amino acids. V shed 7 bases and J shed 1 base, with 9 bases lying between them. The CDR3 DNA sequence: TGTGCCATCACTCGCGGGGGCACAGATACGCAGTATTTT. Translating gives CAITRGGTDTQYF.

The V call is TRBV6-5, the J call TRBJ2-2; 7 bases fit TRBD1. This CDR3 contains 13 residues. Germline lookup yields CDR1 MNHEY and CDR2 SVGAGI. The V segment lost 11 bases and the J segment 4 bases; nucleotides outside the gene matches: 7. CDR3 in DNA: TGTGCCGCGACAGGGAAGGGCACCGGGGAGCTGTTTTTT. It translates to CAATGKGTGELFF.

The chain is built from TRBV4-3 and TRBJ1-2, with D maybe TRBD1 (5 bases). V dropped 2 bases and J dropped 0 bases, with 10 bases sitting between them. Germline V gene sequence: CDR1 LGHNA, CDR2 YSLEER. CDR3 length: 15 amino acids. The CDR3 sequence: CASSQSRGSNYGYTF. CDR3 in DNA: TGCGCCAGCAGCCAATCTCGGGGGTCTAACTATGGCTACACCTTC.

The chain is built from TRBV15 and TRBJ2-2, with D unclear. This CDR3 is 16 amino acids long. Germline CDR1 LNHNV, CDR2 YYDKDF (reference sequence). V lost 0 bases and J lost 0, with 8 bases in between. The DNA for the CDR3 is TGTGCCACCAGCAGAGATCAAGCGCCGAACACCGGGGAGCTGTTTTTT. Translated: CATSRDQAPNTGELFF.

The J gene is TRBJ1-5, the V gene TRBV5-6, with TRBD1 identical over 10 bases. The trim removed 4 bases at V and 2 bases at J, leaving 3 bases unmatched. CDR3 size: 15 residues. The germline gives CDR1 SGHDT, CDR2 YYEEEE. This CDR3 is CASSRGTGGNQPQHF. The CDR3 nucleotides read TGTGCCAGCAGCCGCGGGACAGGGGGCAATCAGCCCCAGCATTTT.

The chain recombines TRBV28 with TRBJ2-7; 8 bases fit TRBD1. Germline loops: CDR1 MDHEN, CDR2 SYDVKM. The CDR3 has 13 amino acids. J was trimmed by 6 bases and V by 6 bases; bases with no gene match: 7. The CDR3 here is CASSIKTGAEQYF. The CDR3 DNA sequence: TGTGCCAGCAGCATCAAGACAGGGGCCGAGCAGTACTTC. Full variable domain (outside the CDR3, taken from reference TRBV28 and TRBJ2-7): DVKVTQSSRYLVKRTGEKVFLECVQDMDHENMFWYRQDPGLGLRLIYFSYDVKMKEKGDIPEGYSVSREKKERFSLILESASTNQTSMYLCASSIKTGAEQYFGPGTRLTVT.

The V call is TRBV19, the J call TRBJ1-2, with D perhaps TRBD1 (5 bases). V shed 3 bases and J shed 0 bases, with 11 bases lying between them. The CDR3 runs to 15 residues. From germline, CDR1 is LNHDA and CDR2 SQIVND (reference sequence). CDR3 protein: CASSIPGLPNYGYTF. The CDR3 nucleotides are TGTGCCAGTAGTATTCCGGGACTGCCTAACTATGGCTACACCTTC. The variable domain in full, with the rest retrieved from reference TRBV19 and TRBJ1-2, is DGGITQSPKYLFRKEGQNVTLSCEQNLNHDAMYWYRQDPGQGLRLIYYSQIVNDFQKGDIAEGYSVSREKKESFPLTVTSAQKNPTAFYLCASSIPGLPNYGYTFGSGTRLTVV.

The V gene is TRBV2, the J gene TRBJ2-1; D remains ambiguous. The CDR3 totals 14 residues. The germline CDR1 and CDR2 sequences are SNHLY and FYNNEI. The V and J ends lost 8 bases and 3 bases respectively, with 14 bases between them. The CDR3 protein is CASPRGWDYNEQFF. The DNA for the CDR3 is TGTGCCAGCCCCCGAGGATGGGACTACAATGAGCAGTTCTTC.

This clone appeared once. V and J are TRBV16 and TRBJ2-7; D remains ambiguous. This CDR3 contains 14 residues. V was shortened by 2 bases and J by 6 bases, with 14 bases between the two germline ends. Germline V gene sequence: CDR1 KGHSY, CDR2 FQNENV. The CDR3 sequence: CASSQNGEGSEQYF. For the CDR3, the DNA is TGTGCCAGCAGCCAAAACGGAGAAGGTTCCGAGCAGTACTTC. Full variable domain (rest looked up from reference TRBV16 and TRBJ2-7): GEEVAQTPKHLVRGEGQKAKLYCAPIKGHSYVFWYQQVLKNEFKFLISFQNENVFDETGMPKERFSAKCLPNSPCSLEIQATKLEDSAVYFCASSQNGEGSEQYFGPGTRLTVT.

The J gene is TRBJ2-3, the V gene TRBV6-5; D call uncertain. There are 14 residues in the CDR3. Germline CDR1 is MNHEY and CDR2 is SVGAGI. Trimming removed 6 bases at V and 1 base at J, with 11 bases between. The CDR3 loop is CASSPLLGTDTQYF. As DNA, the CDR3 is TGTGCCAGCAGCCCCTTGTTAGGCACAGATACGCAGTATTTT.